The 30 T cell receptor beta chains given below trace back to one sample, sequenced in a study of blood T cells in healthy people across ages. A second PCR of 7 to 11 cycles used a sample-barcoded 5' primer and a J-beta primer mix. TCRdb redid the calling of the 5' RACE reads with MiXCR, one entry per CDR3 protein. The sample lists about 640,000 distinct CDR3 sequences, approximately 50% occurring once. Input material: blood. The receptor source for this set is a man aged 55 to 70 in good health.

This rearrangement joins TRBV12-3 or TRBV12-4 to TRBJ1-2; 7 positions agree with TRBD1. Trimming took 6 bases from V and 2 from J; bases not matched to a gene: 3. This CDR3 is built from 13 residues. The CDR3 sequence: CASSQGENYGYTF. CDR3 DNA sequence: TGTGCCAGCAGCCAGGGGGAAAACTATGGCTACACCTTC.

The rearrangement uses TRBV6-2 or TRBV6-3 and TRBJ2-3, with a tentative D call TRBD1 (5 bases). CDR3 length: 17 amino acids. V gave up 6 bases and J gave up 0 bases, with 19 bases separating them. The germline V gene encodes CDR1 MNHEY and CDR2 SVGEGT. CDR3 residues: CASSRPQTVTSTDTQYF. The CDR3 DNA is TGTGCCAGCAGCAGACCTCAGACAGTCACTAGCACAGATACGCAGTATTTT.

The chain has TRBV6-1 and TRBJ1-1; the match to TRBD1 covers 8 bases. Germline V CDR1 and CDR2: MNHNS, SASEGT. Trimming cost V 6 bases and J 7 bases; bases outside gene matches: 10. The CDR3 contains 14 residues. The CDR3 protein is CASRPDPGQGEAFF. For the CDR3, the DNA is TGTGCCAGCAGGCCCGATCCCGGACAGGGTGAAGCTTTCTTT.

V gene TRBV6-1 combines with J gene TRBJ1-4; D might be TRBD1 (5 bases). Germline lookup yields CDR1 MNHNS and CDR2 SASEGT. This CDR3 spans 16 amino acids. V was shortened by 2 bases and J by 4 bases, with 14 bases between the two germline ends. The CDR3 coding sequence is TGTGCCAGCAGTGAACGGGGCCTCATCCTTAATGAAAAACTGTTTTTT. This encodes CASSERGLILNEKLFF.

This chain uses TRBV7-2 with TRBJ2-3; D is possibly TRBD1 (5 bases). The CDR3 is 13 amino acids. V lost 5 bases to trimming and J lost 12 bases, with 18 bases between them. Germline V lookup: CDR1 SGHTA, CDR2 FQGNSA. The CDR3 DNA follows: TGTGCCAGCAGCCGCGTCGGACAAGGCCTTCAGTATTTT. As protein: CASSRVGQGLQYF.

The J gene is TRBJ2-3, the V gene TRBV6-5; 9 bases are a match to TRBD2. This CDR3 contains 15 residues. Unmatched junction bases numbered 4, after V lost 6 bases and J lost 0 bases. The germline CDR1 and CDR2 sequences are MNHEY and SVGAGI. The CDR3 is CASSRLAASTDTQYF. In nucleotides, the CDR3 is TGTGCCAGCAGCCGACTAGCGGCTAGCACAGATACGCAGTATTTT.

This clonotype has only one observation. The chain carries TRBV12-3 or TRBV12-4 and TRBJ2-1; 9 bases are a match to TRBD2. This CDR3 contains 15 residues. The V and J ends lost 5 bases and 3 bases, in that order; junction bases with no gene match: 5. The CDR3 nucleotides read TGTGCCAGCAGTCAATATAGCGGGGGCTACAATGAGCAGTTCTTC. Encoded protein: CASSQYSGGYNEQFF.

The chain recombines TRBV6-6 with TRBJ1-1; D is perhaps TRBD1 (5 bases). The V gene's germline CDR1 is MNHNY and CDR2 SVGAGI (reference sequence). Between the trimmed V and J ends, which lost 6 bases and 11 bases, there was a span of 19 bases. The CDR3 has 13 amino acids. The CDR3 spells CASRTGTGGSAFF. DNA of the CDR3: TGTGCCAGCAGGACCGGGACGGGAGGGTCGGCTTTCTTT.

This clonotype was seen a few times. In nucleotides, the CDR3 is TGCAGCGTTGATCAAACAGATACGCAGTATTTT. Its translation is CSVDQTDTQYF. The genes are TRBV29-1 and TRBJ2-3; D unclear. The CDR3 totals 11 residues. CDR1 SQVTM and CDR2 ANQGSEA come from the germline V gene. V was shortened by 3 bases and J by 3 bases, with 4 bases between the two germline ends.

This clonotype was counted only a few times. The chain is built from TRBV5-1 and TRBJ2-7, with TRBD2 matching 9 bases. The germline CDR1 and CDR2 sequences are SGHRS and YFSETQ. There are 15 residues in the CDR3. Unmatched junction bases numbered 4, after V lost 0 bases and J lost 3 bases. Here the CDR3 reads CASSLVPSGVYEQYF. Here the CDR3 DNA reads TGCGCCAGCAGCTTGGTTCCTAGCGGGGTCTACGAGCAGTACTTC.

The genes are TRBV4-2 and TRBJ2-2; TRBD2 matches 10 bases. After removal of 0 bases from V and 4 bases from J, the junction contained 8 bases not matched to a gene. The CDR3 extends over 18 amino acids. Looked up from germline, CDR1 is LGHNA and CDR2 is YNFKEQ. CDR3 coding DNA: TGTGCCAGCAGCCAAGATCTGGGAGCGGGGGGGCTCACCGGGGAGCTGTTTTTT. It codes for CASSQDLGAGGLTGELFF.

The V gene is TRBV10-3, the J gene TRBJ1-1; maybe TRBD1 (6 bases). Trimming left V 8 bases short and J 0 bases short, with 13 bases between. Germline CDR1 ENHRY, CDR2 SYGVKD. The CDR3 runs 14 residues. In nucleotides, the CDR3 is TGTGCCATCCGACCGGGACACTTGAACACTGAAGCTTTCTTT. The encoded protein is CAIRPGHLNTEAFF.

This chain joins TRBV25-1 and TRBJ1-2; D not resolved. Per germline, CDR1 MGHDK and CDR2 SYGVNS. Trimming took 0 bases from V and 8 from J, leaving 13 bases between them. The CDR3 length is 14 residues. The CDR3 spells CASSEYTTLEGYTF. The CDR3 DNA follows: TGTGCCAGCAGTGAATACACGACTTTAGAGGGCTACACCTTC.

This clonotype has just one count. The genes are TRBV28 and TRBJ2-4; D is ambiguous. The DNA end is more similar to TRBJ2-7, so the J call may be wrong. The V gene's germline CDR1 is MDHEN and CDR2 SYDVKM. The CDR3 is 13 amino acids. In nucleotides, the CDR3 is TGTGCCAGCAGTACCCAGGAACCCTACGAGCAGTACTTC. Its protein is CASSTQEPYEQYF.

This clonotype was observed a handful of times. The chain combines TRBV13 with TRBJ2-1, with D perhaps being TRBD1 or TRBD2 (6 bases each). The V end lost 5 bases, the J end lost 2 bases, and 13 bases lay between the germline ends. Germline V gene lookup returns CDR1 PRHDT and CDR2 FYEKMQ (reference sequence). The CDR3 sequence is 15 residues long. In DNA form, the CDR3 reads TGTGCCAGCAGCCCTGTAGGGGGGACCTACAATGAGCAGTTCTTC. This encodes CASSPVGGTYNEQFF.

The table lists this clonotype with a few counts. The CDR3 region is CASRGAGGLSYEQYF. CDR3 nucleotides: TGTGCCAGCAGGGGAGCAGGGGGCCTCTCCTACGAGCAGTACTTC. The genes are TRBV27 and TRBJ2-7; 8 bases are a match to TRBD1. CDR1 is MNHEY and CDR2 is SMNVEV in the germline V gene (reference sequence). V trimming: 6 bases; J trimming: 0 bases; junction bases outside the gene matches: 7. This CDR3 contains 15 residues.

V and J are TRBV7-9 and TRBJ1-2, with TRBD1 matching over 7 bases. With V trimmed by 0 bases and J by 8 bases, 6 bases remained unmatched. CDR1 and CDR2 (germline): SEHNR, FQNEAQ (reference sequence). The CDR3 has 14 amino acids. CDR3 nucleotides: TGTGCCAGCAGCTTAGCAACCACAGGGGACGGCTACACCTTC. This sequence encodes CASSLATTGDGYTF.

J is TRBJ2-7 and V is TRBV6-2 or TRBV6-3, with D perhaps TRBD1 (6 bases). V dropped 5 bases and J dropped 0 bases, with 14 bases sitting between them. CDR1 MNHEY and CDR2 SVGEGT come from the germline V gene. The CDR3 has 15 amino acids. The CDR3 nucleotides read TGTGCCAGCAGTCCCGGGACACCATCCTCCTACGAGCAGTACTTC. Its translation: CASSPGTPSSYEQYF.

The sample holds a few counts of this clonotype. The CDR3 coding sequence is TGCAGTGCTAAGGGGACAGGGTGGAACATTCAGTACTTC. Translated, it gives CSAKGTGWNIQYF. This sequence joins TRBV20-1 and TRBJ2-4; 9 bases are a match to TRBD1. The germline V gene has CDR1 DFQATT and CDR2 SNEGSKA (reference sequence). The CDR3 sequence is 13 residues long. Germline trimming cut 4 bases from V and 7 bases from J; bases unmatched to any gene: 5.

This clonotype was found many times. The V call is TRBV6-2 or TRBV6-3, the J call TRBJ2-7; D remains ambiguous. The CDR3 runs 11 residues. Germline V CDR1 and CDR2: MNHEY, SVGEGT. V was shortened by 7 bases and J by 2 bases, with 6 bases between the two germline ends. CDR3 bases: TGTGCCAGCACAGAGGCCTACGAGCAGTACTTC. Translation gives CASTEAYEQYF.

The chain uses TRBV6-2 or TRBV6-3 and TRBJ2-5; D is unresolved. Trimming removed 2 bases from V and 0 bases from J, with 10 bases in between. This CDR3 is built from 15 residues. Germline-derived CDR1 and CDR2 are MNHEY and SVGEGT. The CDR3 loop reads CASSYLSEYQETQYF. The CDR3, as DNA: TGTGCCAGCAGTTACCTCTCAGAGTACCAAGAGACCCAGTACTTC.

This clonotype showed up just a few times. The chain has TRBV4-1 and TRBJ2-3; 11 bases are shared with TRBD2. Germline V gene data show CDR1 as MGHRA and CDR2 as YSYEKL. CDR3 length: 16 amino acids. V was pared by 7 bases and J by 2 bases, with 8 bases of the junction left unmatched. DNA for the CDR3: TGCGCCAGCACCGACACTAGCGGGGGTTACACAGATACGCAGTATTTT. Translating gives CASTDTSGGYTDTQYF.

As concerns this clonotype: A read error may be the cause here, since a much bigger clone is one base away. The CDR3 region has the DNA TGTGCCAGCAGGGAAAACAGGGCGGGCTATGGCTACACCTTC. Protein product: CASRENRAGYGYTF. The V and J genes are TRBV25-1 and TRBJ1-2; D possibly corresponds to TRBD1 (6 bases). Trimming left V 6 bases short and J 4 bases short, with 15 bases between. The CDR3 has 14 amino acids. In germline, CDR1 is MGHDK, CDR2 SYGVNS.

This clonotype was counted between two and nine times. The CDR3 sequence is CASSAGGTGGNEQFF. CDR3 in DNA: TGTGCCAGCAGCGCCGGCGGGACTGGGGGCAATGAGCAGTTCTTC. V usage is TRBV7-2 and J usage is TRBJ2-1; D may be TRBD2 (6 bases). Germline V gene lookup returns CDR1 SGHTA and CDR2 FQGNSA. Trimming cost V 5 bases and J 6 bases, with 17 bases left between them. CDR3 size: 15 residues.

This clonotype was found a few times. The genes are TRBV4-1 and TRBJ1-2, with D possibly being TRBD1 (6 bases). CDR1 is MGHRA and CDR2 is YSYEKL in the germline V gene. The CDR3 runs 15 residues. V dropped 3 bases and J dropped 2 bases, with 13 bases sitting between them. CDR3 sequence (DNA): TGCGCCAGCAGCCAGGGAACAGGACAGAACTATGGCTACACCTTC. As protein: CASSQGTGQNYGYTF.

This clonotype has a single count. V and J are TRBV7-2 and TRBJ2-1; D unclear. Looked up from germline, CDR1 is SGHTA and CDR2 is FQGNSA. Trimming took 5 bases from V and 10 from J, leaving 12 bases between them. This CDR3 is built from 12 residues. CDR3 nucleotides: TGTGCCAGCAGCCGAACAGCCTACGAGCAGTTCTTC. Encoded protein: CASSRTAYEQFF.

The J gene is TRBJ2-1, the V gene TRBV18; no definite D call. V was clipped by 2 bases and J by 5 bases, with 7 bases between them. This CDR3 region has 13 residues. The germline V gene has CDR1 KGHSH and CDR2 LQKENI. Written as DNA, the CDR3 is TGTGCCAGCTCACCAAATGCCGACAATGAGCAGTTCTTC. Encoded protein: CASSPNADNEQFF.

This clonotype has just a few counts. The chain carries TRBV2 and TRBJ2-7, with no clear D. The J call may be wrong; the DNA end is better matched by TRBJ2-5. The CDR3 consists of 14 residues. Germline loops: CDR1 SNHLY, CDR2 FYNNEI. The CDR3 DNA sequence: TGTGCCAGCAGTGAAAACGCAGGCAGGGAGACCCAGTACTTC. Translation gives CASSENAGRETQYF.

There are a few counts of this clonotype. J is TRBJ1-1 and V is TRBV4-2; 7 bases match TRBD1. The V gene end was trimmed by 4 bases and the J gene end by 0 bases; junction bases not matched to a gene: 2. Germline CDR1 and CDR2: LGHNA and YNFKEQ. This CDR3 has 14 residues. CDR3 region: CASSRGQLNTEAFF. Written as DNA, the CDR3 is TGTGCCAGCAGCCGGGGACAGTTGAACACTGAAGCTTTCTTT.

The genes are TRBV7-9 and TRBJ1-4, with 9 bases lining up with TRBD1. In germline, CDR1 is SEHNR, CDR2 FQNEAQ (reference sequence). With 5 bases clipped from V and 8 bases from J, the junction kept 9 bases outside the gene matches. The CDR3 sequence is 15 residues long. CDR3 in DNA: TGTGCCAGCAGCATACGGACAGGGGTGGACGAAAAACTGTTTTTT. It codes for CASSIRTGVDEKLFF.